This T cell receptor (beta chain) originates from a study of T cells in localized non-small cell lung cancer. Study-wide results and caveats: Longer overall survival associated with higher blood T cell density; shorter survival with higher adjacent-lung clonality. A median of about 54 of the top 100 tumor clones appeared in adjacent lung, which was paired and uninvolved.

The germline V gene encodes CDR1 MDHEN and CDR2 SYDVKM. This CDR3 spans 14 amino acids. Trimming left V 7 bases short and J 4 bases short, with 14 bases between. This clone was seen a handful of times. Its antigen is not known. Libraries were prepared by immunoSEQ multiplex PCR; TCRdb keeps only in-frame clonotypes and omits some of them. The data show tens of thousands of clones, approximately 88% seen once. The sequencing here drew on peripheral blood, taken before any cancer treatment. This clonotype was obtained from a man aged 40 to 70 with stage I squamous cell lung carcinoma. V gene TRBV28 combines with J gene TRBJ1-5; D might be TRBD1 (6 bases). In nucleotides, the CDR3 is TGTGCCAGCACCCCGCGGGGGGCAAATCAGCCCCAGCATTTT. It translates to CASTPRGANQPQHF.